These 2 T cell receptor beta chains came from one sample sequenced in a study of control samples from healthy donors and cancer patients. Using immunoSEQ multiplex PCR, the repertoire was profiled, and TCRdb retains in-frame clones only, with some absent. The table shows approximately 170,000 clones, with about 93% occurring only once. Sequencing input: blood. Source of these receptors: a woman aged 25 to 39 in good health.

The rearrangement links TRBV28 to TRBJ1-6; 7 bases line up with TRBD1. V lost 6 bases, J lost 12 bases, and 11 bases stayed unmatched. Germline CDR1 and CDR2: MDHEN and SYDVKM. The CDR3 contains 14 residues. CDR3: CASSTRQGSGPLHF. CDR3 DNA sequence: TGTGCCAGCAGCACTCGACAGGGTTCGGGACCCCTCCACTTT.

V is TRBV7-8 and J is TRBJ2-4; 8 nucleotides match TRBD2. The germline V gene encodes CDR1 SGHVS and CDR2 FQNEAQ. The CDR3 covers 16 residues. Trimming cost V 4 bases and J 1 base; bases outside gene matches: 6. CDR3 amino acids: CASSWAGGAAKNIQYF. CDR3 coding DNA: TGTGCCAGCAGCTGGGCGGGGGGAGCGGCCAAAAACATTCAGTACTTC. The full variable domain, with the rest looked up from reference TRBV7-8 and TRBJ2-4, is GAGVSQSPRYKVAKRGQDVALRCDPISGHVSLFWYQQALGQGPEFLTYFQNEAQLDKSGLPSDRFFAERPEGSVSTLKIQRTQQEDSAVYLCASSWAGGAAKNIQYFGAGTRLSVL.